This TCR beta chain is from a study of blood T cell repertoires in COVID-19. In the study overall: Acute and convalescent COVID-19 specimens originated in the United States, Italy and Spain. PBMCs, B-cell-depleted T cells, or T cells provided the cDNA or gDNA that made up the material.

Original processing notes: The assay estimated nucleated cells by amplifying reference gene primers. Some clones are missing from TCRdb's copy, which holds only in-frame ones; the method was immunoSEQ multiplex PCR. Clonal size and the V and J genes are those of that table, whereas D and trimming came from the DNA. The data show 200,000 to 250,000 clones, 89% seen once. Germline values: CDR1 KGHSH, CDR2 LQKENI. This CDR3 spans 14 amino acids. V lost 1 base to trimming and J lost 3 bases, with 9 bases between them. This chain uses TRBV18 with TRBJ1-1, with unresolved D. The sequenced sample consisted of peripheral blood. The sequence derives from a woman in her thirties or forties with acute or convalescent COVID-19. The CDR3 DNA is TGTGCCAGCTCACCACGAGGTTTCGACACTGAAGCTTTCTTT. Amino acids: CASSPRGFDTEAFF.